Detailed here is one TCR beta chain. Antigen: not known. J gave up 0 bases and V 3 bases, and 8 bases lay outside the gene matches. The CDR3 covers 17 residues. CDR1 is MNHEY, CDR2 SMNVEV, per germline (reference sequence). The sample comes from a study of graft-versus-host responses after intestinal transplantation. Findings of the study overall: Within allografts, high graft-versus-host to host-versus-graft clonal ratios were seen among patients with graft-donor T cell macrochimerism.

The table came from immunoSEQ multiplex PCR; TCRdb's copy has only in-frame clones and leaves some out. The sample carries about 85,000 clones, under 85% recorded once. The clonotype originates from a human donor who received an intestinal transplant. This specimen was unstimulated CD8+ T cells sorted from spleen or lymph node cells, taken before intestinal transplant. V is TRBV27 and J is TRBJ2-3, with 8 positions matching TRBD1. In DNA form, the CDR3 reads TGTGCCAGCAGTTTTTCACTCGGGACAGGTAGCACAGATACGCAGTATTTT. Translation: CASSFSLGTGSTDTQYF.